Following are 20 T cell receptor beta chains from one sample sequenced in a study of neoadjuvant anti-PD-1 for oral cavity cancer (dated by TCRdb to the early 2020s). The library was produced with the immunoSEQ multiplex PCR assay. TCRdb provides this immuneACCESS table in a form limited to in-frame rearrangements. Some clones are lacking; in checked studies, under half of them reflect an unresolved V gene, and why the rest are absent is not known. In all, the sample holds 20,000 to 25,000 clones, and more than 40% of those were seen once. Around 40% of the sample comes from the top ten. Taken with the paper, the label for time point translates to: after neoadjuvant nivolumab, at surgical resection. Sample: tumor tissue, taken after nivolumab (anti-PD-1) treatment. These receptors were collected from a person aged 35-80 years with oral cavity squamous cell carcinoma.

This chain joins TRBV4-1 and TRBJ1-1; tentative D call: TRBD1 (5 bases). This CDR3 is 17 amino acids long. CDR1 is MGHRA and CDR2 is YSYEKL in the germline V gene. V lost 0 bases to trimming and J lost 3 bases, with 17 bases between them. The CDR3 DNA reads as TGCGCCAGCAGCCAAGATGCGTTAGGGACTCTTTACACTGAAGCTTTCTTT. This translates into CASSQDALGTLYTEAFF.

The sample holds a few counts of this clone. The chain carries TRBV11-3 and TRBJ2-2; maybe TRBD2 (5 bases). Looked up from germline, CDR1 is SGHNT and CDR2 is YENEEA. The CDR3 spans 14 residues. The ends were cut back, 5 bases at V and 1 base at J, with 8 bases in the middle. CDR3 residues: CASSNGLNTGELFF. The CDR3 coding sequence is TGTGCCAGCAGCAATGGACTGAACACCGGGGAGCTGTTTTTT.

In this sample, this clone turned up once. The chain links TRBV11-3 to TRBJ2-3; D remains unclear. The V end was cut by 5 bases, the J end by 1 base, with 10 bases between. CDR3 size: 14 residues. Germline assignment: CDR1 SGHNT and CDR2 YENEEA. In DNA form, the CDR3 reads TGTGCCAGCAGCCAGGAGTTTGGCACAGATACGCAGTATTTT. Translation gives CASSQEFGTDTQYF.

The CDR3 DNA reads as TGCGCCAGCAGTGTAAGAGGAAGGCGGGGGGGCGGAGAGACCCAGTACTTC. Residues: CASSVRGRRGGGETQYF. The rearrangement uses TRBV10-2 and TRBJ2-5, with 9 bases fitting TRBD2. This CDR3 is built from 17 residues. With 4 bases clipped from V and 4 bases from J, the junction kept 13 bases outside the gene matches. From germline, CDR1 is WSHSY and CDR2 SAAADI.

The V call is TRBV5-6, the J call TRBJ1-1; D not certain. The CDR3 length is 16 residues. Germline CDR1 is SGHDT and CDR2 is YYEEEE. Trimming cost V 0 bases and J 5 bases, with 17 bases left between them. The CDR3 nucleotides are TGTGCCAGCAGCTTGGAGACTCTATTTCGGAGTACTGAAGCTTTCTTT. As protein: CASSLETLFRSTEAFF. Using reference TRBV5-6 and TRBJ1-1 for the parts outside the CDR3, the full variable domain is DAGVTQSPTHLIKTRGQQVTLRCSPKSGHDTVSWYQQALGQGPQFIFQYYEEEERQRGNFPDRFSGHQFPNYSSELNVNALLLGDSALYLCASSLETLFRSTEAFFGQGTRLTVV.

The chain combines TRBV7-2 with TRBJ2-5, with TRBD1 identical over 8 bases. Germline CDR1 and CDR2: SGHTA and FQGNSA. The CDR3 spans 17 residues. J was trimmed by 3 bases and V by 8 bases; bases with no gene match: 17. CDR3 residues: CASGFPKQGGTEETQYF. CDR3 DNA: TGTGCCAGCGGGTTCCCCAAACAGGGGGGCACTGAAGAGACCCAGTACTTC.

The chain joins TRBV7-2 to TRBJ1-5; 8 bases match TRBD1. The V gene's germline CDR1 is SGHTA and CDR2 FQGNSA. V shed 5 bases, J shed 6 bases, and the junction held 6 bases outside the gene matches. The CDR3 runs to 14 residues. The CDR3 nucleotides are TGTGCCAGCAGCACGCAGGGGGCGTTTCAGCCCCAGCATTTT. This gives the protein CASSTQGAFQPQHF.

V is TRBV29-1 and J is TRBJ1-2; maybe TRBD1 (5 bases). The germline V and J ends were trimmed by 4 bases and 3 bases, with 9 bases remaining between them. The CDR3 runs 12 residues. Germline assignment: CDR1 SQVTM and CDR2 ANQGSEA. CDR3 nucleotide sequence: TGCAGCGTTGCGGGAGGGGACTATGGCTACACCTTC. It codes for CSVAGGDYGYTF.

This clone has only a few counts. This chain connects TRBV5-1 to TRBJ2-5, with TRBD1 matching over 7 bases. Germline assignment: CDR1 SGHRS and CDR2 YFSETQ. The CDR3 covers 14 residues. J gave up 3 bases and V 3 bases, and 5 bases lay outside the gene matches. CDR3 residues: CASSWGQREETQYF. The CDR3 nucleotides are TGCGCCAGCAGCTGGGGACAGCGAGAAGAGACCCAGTACTTC.

The chain recombines TRBV7-2 with TRBJ2-4, with TRBD1 as a possible D gene (6 bases). Germline lookup yields CDR1 SGHTA and CDR2 FQGNSA. Trimming shortened V by 0 bases and J by 0 bases, and 15 bases separated the two germline ends. This CDR3 has 18 residues. The CDR3 loop reads CASSLAYGQPLAKNIQYF. In DNA form, the CDR3 reads TGTGCCAGCAGCTTAGCATACGGACAGCCGTTAGCCAAAAACATTCAGTACTTC.

The chain has TRBV27 and TRBJ1-4; TRBD1 might be the D (6 bases). V lost 8 bases, J lost 8 bases, and 15 bases lay in between. Germline V lookup: CDR1 MNHEY, CDR2 SMNVEV (reference sequence). CDR3 length: 13 residues. CDR3 in DNA: TGTGCCAGCGCCAGGGGACGTGAAGAAAAACTGTTTTTT. It codes for CASARGREEKLFF.

This chain joins TRBV4-1 and TRBJ2-1, with TRBD1 matching 7 bases. The germline CDR1 and CDR2 sequences are MGHRA and YSYEKL. Unmatched junction bases numbered 11, after V lost 1 base and J lost 5 bases. The CDR3 is 17 amino acids. The CDR3 DNA follows: TGCGCCAGCAGCCAAGTAGGATGGACAGGCCTAAACAATGAGCAGTTCTTC. It encodes CASSQVGWTGLNNEQFF.

This clone was picked up a small number of times. The chain recombines TRBV4-1 with TRBJ2-5; 7 bases map to TRBD2. The germline V gene encodes CDR1 MGHRA and CDR2 YSYEKL. Losses at the gene ends were 1 base for V and 1 base for J; bases not matched to a gene: 12. The CDR3 has 18 amino acids. CDR3 bases: TGCGCCAGCAGCCAAGGACATGGGGCAGCGGGGAGCCAAGAGACCCAGTACTTC. It translates to CASSQGHGAAGSQETQYF.

This clone was detected once. The rearrangement uses TRBV27 and TRBJ2-7, with D hard to call. Germline CDR1 reads MNHEY; CDR2 reads SMNVEV (reference sequence). Trimming removed 5 bases from V and 6 bases from J, with 8 bases in between. This CDR3 is 11 amino acids long. The CDR3 region is CASSGLGEQYF. Written as DNA, the CDR3 is TGTGCCAGCAGTGGCCTCGGCGAGCAGTACTTC.

There are a few counts of this clone. The V gene is TRBV18, the J gene TRBJ2-7; possibly TRBD1 for D (7 bases). Between the trimmed V and J ends, which lost 2 bases and 5 bases, there was a span of 16 bases. CDR1 is KGHSH and CDR2 is LQKENI in the germline V gene. This CDR3 spans 15 amino acids. CDR3 in DNA: TGTGCCAGCTCACCATTCCCCGGAGGGGGCAACGAGCAGTACTTC. This codes for CASSPFPGGGNEQYF.

V gene TRBV6-1 combines with J gene TRBJ1-6; no reliable D call. The germline V gene has CDR1 MNHNS and CDR2 SASEGT. The ends were cut back, 7 bases at V and 9 bases at J, with 19 bases in the middle. This CDR3 region has 15 residues. The DNA for the CDR3 is TGTGCCAGCACCTACGGAGAGGTGTATTTTTCACCCCTCCACTTT. This gives the protein CASTYGEVYFSPLHF.

V and J are TRBV9 and TRBJ2-3, with D tentatively TRBD2 (6 bases). CDR1 is SGDLS and CDR2 is YYNGEE in the germline V gene. The CDR3 is 14 residues long. With 7 bases removed from V and 0 bases from J, the gap between germline ends came to 12 bases. The CDR3 protein is CASAEGLSTDTQYF. CDR3 nucleotides: TGTGCCAGCGCGGAGGGGTTGAGCACAGATACGCAGTATTTT.

This rearrangement joins TRBV19 to TRBJ1-2, with D possibly being TRBD1 (5 bases). Germline CDR1 reads LNHDA; CDR2 reads SQIVND (reference sequence). The CDR3 spans 14 residues. V shed 6 bases and J shed 1 base, with 12 bases lying between them. CDR3 loop: CASSRQKNNYGYTF. The CDR3 DNA is TGTGCCAGTAGCCGACAGAAAAATAACTATGGCTACACCTTC.

The chain recombines TRBV2 with TRBJ2-1; no clear D gene. There are 12 residues in the CDR3. The V end lost 6 bases, the J end lost 10 bases, and 13 bases lay between the germline ends. Germline lookup yields CDR1 SNHLY and CDR2 FYNNEI. CDR3 loop: CASSLGSGEQFF. In DNA form, the CDR3 reads TGTGCCAGCAGCCTCGGATCAGGCGAGCAGTTCTTC.

This clone was detected only a few times. The chain joins TRBV6-5 to TRBJ1-4, with a tentative D call TRBD1 (6 bases). The CDR3 sequence is 14 residues long. Germline V gene data show CDR1 as MNHEY and CDR2 as SVGAGI. V lost 6 bases, J lost 8 bases, and 16 bases lay in between. The CDR3 coding sequence is TGTGCCAGCAGAAACCGGGGGCGCGGGGAAAAACTGTTTTTT. Protein product: CASRNRGRGEKLFF.